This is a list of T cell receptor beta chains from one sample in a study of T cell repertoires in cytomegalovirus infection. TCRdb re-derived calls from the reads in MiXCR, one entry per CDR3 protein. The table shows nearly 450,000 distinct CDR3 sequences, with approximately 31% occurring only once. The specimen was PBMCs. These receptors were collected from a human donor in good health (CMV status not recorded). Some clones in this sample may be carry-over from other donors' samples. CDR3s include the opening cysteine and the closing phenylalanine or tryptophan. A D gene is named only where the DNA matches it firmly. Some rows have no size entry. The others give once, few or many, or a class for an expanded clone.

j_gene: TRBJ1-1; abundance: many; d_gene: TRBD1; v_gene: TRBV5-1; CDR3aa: CASSRATGENTEAFF; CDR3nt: TGCGCCAGCAGTAGGGCTACAGGGGAAAACACTGAAGCTTTCTTT
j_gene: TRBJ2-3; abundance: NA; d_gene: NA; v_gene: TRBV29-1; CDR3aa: CSKVEGGTDTQYF; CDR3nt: TGCAGCAAGGTTGAGGGCGGCACAGATACGCAGTATTTT
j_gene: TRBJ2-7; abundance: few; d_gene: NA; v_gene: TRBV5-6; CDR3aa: CASSLAGRLSYEQYF; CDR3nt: TGTGCCAGCAGCTTGGCGGGACGGCTGTCCTACGAGCAGTACTTC
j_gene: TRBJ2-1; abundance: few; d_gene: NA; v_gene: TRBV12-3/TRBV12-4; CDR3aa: CASSPNIDEQFF; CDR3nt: TGTGCCAGCAGTCCAAATATCGATGAGCAGTTCTTC
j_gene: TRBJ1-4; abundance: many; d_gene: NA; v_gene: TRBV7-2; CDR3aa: CASSPRVGGPNEKLFF; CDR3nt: TGTGCCAGCAGCCCCCGGGTGGGGGGCCCTAATGAAAAACTGTTTTTT
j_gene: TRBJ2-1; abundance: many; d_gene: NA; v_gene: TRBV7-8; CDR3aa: CASSAVNEQFF; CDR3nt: TGTGCCAGCAGCGCCGTTAATGAGCAGTTCTTC
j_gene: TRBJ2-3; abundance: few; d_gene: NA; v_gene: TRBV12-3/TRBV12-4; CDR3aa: CASSALQGTDTQYF; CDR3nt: TGTGCCAGCAGCGCCTTACAGGGCACAGATACGCAGTATTTT
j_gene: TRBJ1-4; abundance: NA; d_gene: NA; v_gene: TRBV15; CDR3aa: CATSRAGAGFSEELFF; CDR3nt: TGTGCCACCAGCAGAGCAGGGGCAGGGTTCAGTGAAGAACTGTTTTTT
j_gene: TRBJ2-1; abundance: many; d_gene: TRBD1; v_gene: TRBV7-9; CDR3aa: CASALTGVGEQFF; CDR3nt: TGTGCCAGCGCATTGACAGGGGTGGGTGAGCAGTTCTTC
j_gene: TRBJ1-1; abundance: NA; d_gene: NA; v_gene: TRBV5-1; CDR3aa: CASSPGGAMNTEAFF; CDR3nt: TGCGCCAGCAGCCCAGGCGGGGCCATGAACACTGAAGCTTTCTTT
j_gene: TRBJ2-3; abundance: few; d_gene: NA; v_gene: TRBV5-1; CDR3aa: CASSFPGGGTDTQYF; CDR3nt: TGCGCCAGCAGCTTCCCGGGCGGGGGCACAGATACGCAGTATTTT
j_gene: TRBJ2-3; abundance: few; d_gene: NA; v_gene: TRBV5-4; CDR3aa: CASSSAGARTDTQYF; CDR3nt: TGTGCCAGCAGCTCTGCGGGGGCCCGCACAGATACGCAGTATTTT
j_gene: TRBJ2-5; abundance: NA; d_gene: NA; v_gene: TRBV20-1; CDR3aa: CSAPFGTYQETQYF; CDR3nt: TGCAGTGCCCCATTTGGCACCTACCAAGAGACCCAGTACTTC
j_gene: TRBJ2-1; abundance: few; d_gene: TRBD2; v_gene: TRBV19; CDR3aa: CASTSGGGVSYNEQFF; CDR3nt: TGTGCCAGTACCTCGGGCGGGGGAGTCTCCTACAATGAGCAGTTCTTC
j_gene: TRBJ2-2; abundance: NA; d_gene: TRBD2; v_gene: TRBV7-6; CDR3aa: CASSTSGGATGELFF; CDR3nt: TGTGCCAGCAGCACAAGCGGGGGGGCTACCGGGGAGCTGTTTTTT
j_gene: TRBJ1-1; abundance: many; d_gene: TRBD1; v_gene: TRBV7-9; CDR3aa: CASSLLGRGINTEAFF; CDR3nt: TGTGCCAGCAGCTTACTCGGCAGGGGGATAAACACTGAAGCTTTCTTT
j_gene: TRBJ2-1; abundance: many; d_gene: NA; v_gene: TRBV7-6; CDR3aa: CASSTSSQGRQFF; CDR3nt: TGTGCCAGCAGCACCTCCTCCCAGGGCAGGCAGTTCTTC
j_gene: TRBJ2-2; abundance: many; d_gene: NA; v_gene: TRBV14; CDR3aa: CASSQGVQTGELFF; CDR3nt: TGTGCCAGCAGCCAAGGGGTTCAAACCGGGGAGCTGTTTTTT
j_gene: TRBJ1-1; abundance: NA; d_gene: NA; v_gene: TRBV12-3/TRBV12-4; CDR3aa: CASTQEGVFTEAFF; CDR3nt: TGTGCCAGCACCCAGGAGGGAGTGTTCACTGAAGCTTTCTTT
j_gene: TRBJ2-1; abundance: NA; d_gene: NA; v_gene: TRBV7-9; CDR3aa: CASSLAPGNEQFF; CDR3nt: TGTGCCAGCAGCTTAGCCCCGGGGAATGAGCAGTTCTTC
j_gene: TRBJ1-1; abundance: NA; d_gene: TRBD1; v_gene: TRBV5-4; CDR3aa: CASSLVPTGMNTEAFF; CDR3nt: TGTGCCAGCAGCTTGGTCCCGACAGGGATGAACACTGAAGCTTTCTTT
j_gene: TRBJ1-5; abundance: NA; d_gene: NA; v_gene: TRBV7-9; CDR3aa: CASSPESIEPQHF; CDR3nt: TGTGCCAGCAGCCCAGAATCGATCGAGCCCCAGCATTTT
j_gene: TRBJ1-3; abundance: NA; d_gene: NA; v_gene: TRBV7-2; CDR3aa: CASSVGDSGNTIYF; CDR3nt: TGTGCCAGCAGCGTAGGCGACTCTGGAAACACCATATATTTT
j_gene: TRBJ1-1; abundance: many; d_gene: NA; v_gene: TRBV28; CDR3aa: CASYRATTMNTEAFF; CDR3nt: TGTGCCAGCTACAGGGCCACTACGATGAACACTGAAGCTTTCTTT
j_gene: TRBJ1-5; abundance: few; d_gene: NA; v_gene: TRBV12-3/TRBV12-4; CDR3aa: CASTLEGSDQPQHF; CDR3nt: TGTGCCAGCACCCTGGAGGGATCCGATCAGCCCCAGCATTTT
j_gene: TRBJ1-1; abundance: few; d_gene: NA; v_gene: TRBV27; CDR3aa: CASSLQVKGTEAFF; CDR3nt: TGTGCCAGCAGTTTACAGGTCAAGGGGACTGAAGCTTTCTTT
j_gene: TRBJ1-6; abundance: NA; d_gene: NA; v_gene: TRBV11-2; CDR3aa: CARSLSDGGKSPLHF; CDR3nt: TGTGCCAGAAGCTTATCGGACGGAGGGAAGTCACCCCTCCACTTT
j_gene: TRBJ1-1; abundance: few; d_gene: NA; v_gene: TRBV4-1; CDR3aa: CASSQVTGIAFF; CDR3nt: TGCGCCAGCAGCCAAGTTACAGGGATAGCTTTCTTT
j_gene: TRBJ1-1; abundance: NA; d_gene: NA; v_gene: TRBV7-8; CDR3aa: CASSLARRPGRNTEAFF; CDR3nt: TGTGCCAGCAGCTTAGCCCGTCGCCCGGGCAGGAACACTGAAGCTTTCTTT
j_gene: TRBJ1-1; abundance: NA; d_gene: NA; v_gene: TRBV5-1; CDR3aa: CASSGSTVATEAFF; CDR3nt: TGCGCCAGCAGCGGATCCACAGTGGCCACTGAAGCTTTCTTT
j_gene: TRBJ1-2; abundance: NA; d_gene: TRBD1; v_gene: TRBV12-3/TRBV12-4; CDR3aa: CASSSPGVPGTGGGNYGYTF; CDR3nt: TGTGCCAGCAGTTCACCAGGGGTACCCGGGACAGGGGGCGGTAACTATGGCTACACCTTC
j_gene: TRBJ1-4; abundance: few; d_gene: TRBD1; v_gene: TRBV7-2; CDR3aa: CASSLRGRETNEKLFF; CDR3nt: TGTGCCAGCAGCTTGAGGGGGCGCGAAACTAATGAAAAACTGTTTTTT
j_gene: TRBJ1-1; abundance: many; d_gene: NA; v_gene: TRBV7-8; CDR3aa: CASSLAATGVSTEAFF; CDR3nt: TGTGCCAGCAGCTTAGCGGCGACAGGAGTTAGCACTGAAGCTTTCTTT
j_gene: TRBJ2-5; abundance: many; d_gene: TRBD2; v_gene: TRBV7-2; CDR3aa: CASSQASGGRETQYF; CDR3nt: TGTGCCAGCAGCCAAGCTAGCGGGGGGAGAGAGACCCAGTACTTC
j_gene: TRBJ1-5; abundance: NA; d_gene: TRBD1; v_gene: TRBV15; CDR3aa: CATSPLDRDNQPQHF; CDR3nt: TGTGCCACCAGCCCCCTGGACAGGGACAATCAGCCCCAGCATTTT
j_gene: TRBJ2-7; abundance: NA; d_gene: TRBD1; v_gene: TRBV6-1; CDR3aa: CASSLTGVKYF; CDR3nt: TGTGCCAGCAGTCTCACAGGGGTGAAGTACTTC
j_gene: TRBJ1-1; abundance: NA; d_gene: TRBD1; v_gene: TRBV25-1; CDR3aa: CASSELGQGFEAFF; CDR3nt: TGTGCCAGCAGTGAATTGGGACAGGGATTTGAAGCTTTCTTT
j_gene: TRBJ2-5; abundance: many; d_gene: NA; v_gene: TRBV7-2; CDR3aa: CASSPVRGETQYF; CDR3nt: TGTGCCAGCAGCCCCGTCCGGGGAGAGACCCAGTACTTC
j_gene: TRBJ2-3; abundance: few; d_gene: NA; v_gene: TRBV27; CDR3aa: CATQPLWSDTQYF; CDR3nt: TGTGCCACCCAGCCATTATGGTCAGATACGCAGTATTTT
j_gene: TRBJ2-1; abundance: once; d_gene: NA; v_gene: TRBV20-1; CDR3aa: CSARDLRGVGGNEQFF; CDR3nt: TGCAGTGCTAGAGATCTAAGAGGGGTGGGTGGCAATGAGCAGTTCTTC
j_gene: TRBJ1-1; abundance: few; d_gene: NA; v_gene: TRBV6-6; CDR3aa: CASSSYDRLEAFF; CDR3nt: TGTGCCAGCAGTTCCTACGACAGGTTGGAAGCTTTCTTT
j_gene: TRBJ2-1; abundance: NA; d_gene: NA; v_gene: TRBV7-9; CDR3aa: CASITTHNEQFF; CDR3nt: TGTGCCAGCATTACCACTCACAATGAGCAGTTCTTC